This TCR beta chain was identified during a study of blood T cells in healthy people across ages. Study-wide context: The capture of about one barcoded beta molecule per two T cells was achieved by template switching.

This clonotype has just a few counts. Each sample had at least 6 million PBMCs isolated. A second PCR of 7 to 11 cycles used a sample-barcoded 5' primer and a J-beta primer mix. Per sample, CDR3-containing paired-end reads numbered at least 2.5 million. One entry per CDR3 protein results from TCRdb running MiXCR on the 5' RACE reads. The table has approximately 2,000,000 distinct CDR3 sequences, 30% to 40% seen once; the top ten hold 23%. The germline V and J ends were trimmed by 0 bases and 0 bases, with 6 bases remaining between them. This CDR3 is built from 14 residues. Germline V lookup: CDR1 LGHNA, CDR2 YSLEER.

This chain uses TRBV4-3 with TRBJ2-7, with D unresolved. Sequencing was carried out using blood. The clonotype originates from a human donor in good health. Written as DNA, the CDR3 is TGCGCCAGCAGCCAAGAGCCGGGCTCCTACGAGCAGTACTTC. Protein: CASSQEPGSYEQYF.